This passage covers 7 T cell receptor beta chains from one sample sequenced in a study of cytomegalovirus exposure and HLA in healthy donors. PCR employed 60 Vbeta and 13 Jbeta primers. TCRdb's table, derived via immunoSEQ multiplex PCR, lists solely in-frame clones and lacks some. The sample has roughly 200,000 clones, around 80% seen once. The specimen sequenced was PBMCs. Receptor source: a woman aged 55-75 years in good health and CMV-seropositive.

This chain joins TRBV11-3 and TRBJ2-1; 7 bases agree with TRBD2. Germline loops: CDR1 SGHNT, CDR2 YENEEA. The CDR3 loop spans 14 amino acids. J lost 10 bases, V lost 0 bases, and 6 bases had no gene match. In DNA, the CDR3 is TGTGCCAGCAGCTTAGAGGGGGGGTCAAGGGAGCAGTTCTTC. Its translation: CASSLEGGSREQFF.

This clone appeared a few times. One end of the junction varies from germline; a read error may be responsible. The chain uses TRBV6-1 and TRBJ2-4; 7 bases are shared with TRBD1. CDR3 length: 13 residues. From germline, CDR1 is MNHNS and CDR2 SASEGT. For the CDR3, the DNA is TGTGCCAGCAGTGCTGGGACAGTAAACAGTCAGTACTTC. Amino acid sequence: CASSAGTVNSQYF.

The chain carries TRBV5-1 and TRBJ1-5; 10 positions match TRBD1. The trim removed 4 bases at V and 5 bases at J, leaving 3 bases unmatched. Germline V CDR1 and CDR2: SGHRS, YFSETQ. The CDR3 is made up of 14 amino acids. In DNA form, the CDR3 reads TGCGCCAGCAGCCCCGGGACAGGGGATCAGCCCCAGCATTTT. Amino acid sequence: CASSPGTGDQPQHF. The entire variable domain, with the rest obtained from reference TRBV5-1 and TRBJ1-5, is as follows: KAGVTQTPRYLIKTRGQQVTLSCSPISGHRSVSWYQQTPGQGLQFLFEYFSETQRNKGNFPGRFSGRQFSNSRSEMNVSTLELGDSALYLCASSPGTGDQPQHFGDGTRLSIL.

The rearrangement joins TRBV6-6 to TRBJ2-7, with D possibly TRBD1 on 5 matching bases. The CDR3 has 15 residues. The V end lost 4 bases, the J end lost 2 bases, and 15 bases lay between the germline ends. Germline V gene lookup returns CDR1 MNHNY and CDR2 SVGAGI (reference sequence). The CDR3 spells CASSSPTLTAYEQYF. The DNA for the CDR3 is TGTGCCAGCAGTTCCCCCACGTTGACAGCCTACGAGCAGTACTTC.

V gene TRBV30 combines with J gene TRBJ1-2, with no clear D. This CDR3 region has 13 residues. V lost 5 bases to trimming and J lost 4 bases, with 14 bases between them. In germline, CDR1 is GTSNPN, CDR2 SVGIG (reference sequence). CDR3 coding DNA: TGTGCCTGGGGTTGGGGAGAGGGCTATGGCTACACCTTC. Amino acids: CAWGWGEGYGYTF.

The V call is TRBV7-2, the J call TRBJ1-5, with 7 positions matching TRBD1. The CDR3 has 15 amino acids. Germline V gene sequence: CDR1 SGHTA, CDR2 FQGNSA. Germline trimming cut 5 bases from V and 1 base from J; bases unmatched to any gene: 5. The CDR3 is CASSTRTGSNQPQHF. DNA for the CDR3: TGTGCCAGCAGCACTAGGACAGGAAGCAATCAGCCCCAGCATTTT. Filled out from reference TRBV7-2 and TRBJ1-5, the complete variable domain reads GAGVSQSPSNKVTEKGKDVELRCDPISGHTALYWYRQSLGQGLEFLIYFQGNSAPDKSGLPSDRFSAERTGGSVSTLTIQRTQQEDSAVYLCASSTRTGSNQPQHFGDGTRLSIL.

The V gene is TRBV7-3, the J gene TRBJ2-3; D might be TRBD2 (6 bases). V shed 5 bases and J shed 5 bases, with 11 bases lying between them. Germline CDR1 is SGHTA and CDR2 is FQGTGA. The CDR3 totals 13 residues. CDR3 region: CASSPAGKDTQYF. CDR3 sequence (DNA): TGTGCCAGCAGCCCGGCGGGAAAAGATACGCAGTATTTT. The full variable domain, rest sourced from reference TRBV7-3 and TRBJ2-3, is GAGVSQTPSNKVTEKGKYVELRCDPISGHTALYWYRQSLGQGPEFLIYFQGTGAADDSGLPNDRFFAVRPEGSVSTLKIQRTERGDSAVYLCASSPAGKDTQYFGPGTRLTVL.